These T cell receptor beta chains were read from a single sample in a study of cytomegalovirus exposure and HLA in healthy donors. Profiling relied on immunoSEQ multiplex PCR, and the TCRdb table lists in-frame clones only, not all of them. The data hold some 65,000 clones, with 62% observed a single time. The sequenced sample was PBMCs. Receptors originate from a man in his thirties or forties in good health and CMV-seronegative. Both conserved end residues are part of each CDR3. D genes are given only for firm matches. Where a row states a size, it is once, few, many or the class of an expanded clone; other rows omit it.

>-|TRBV29-1|TRBJ1-1|few
TGCAGCGTTGCTACAGGCAGAGTGAACACTGAAGCTTTCTTT
CSVATGRVNTEAFF
>-|TRBV7-9|TRBJ2-1|many
TGTGCCAGCAGCGCGGACTCCTACAATGAGCAGTTCTTC
CASSADSYNEQFF
>TRBD2|TRBV4-1|TRBJ2-7|few
TGCGCCAGCAGCTCCCGGACTAGCGGGGTATACGAGCAGTACTTC
CASSSRTSGVYEQYF
>-|TRBV7-9|TRBJ2-5|-
TGTGCCAGCAGCTTCAGGGCCGCTTCAGGGGAGACCCAGTACTTC
CASSFRAASGETQYF
>TRBD1|TRBV7-9|TRBJ2-6|-
TGTGCCAGCAGCACTGACAGGGGTAGGGACAACGTCCTGACTTTC
CASSTDRGRDNVLTF
>-|TRBV11-3|TRBJ2-2|-
TGTGCCAGCAGCCCGGGACTCAACACCGGGGAGCTGTTTTTT
CASSPGLNTGELFF
>-|TRBV30|TRBJ2-5|few
TGTGCCCAGAGGAATAGTGGCGAGACCCAGTACTTC
CAQRNSGETQYF
>-|TRBV6-5|TRBJ2-2|-
TGTGCCAGCGCCCTCCGGGACACTACCGGGGAGCTGTTTTTT
CASALRDTTGELFF
>TRBD1|TRBV6-5|TRBJ2-3|-
TGTGCCAGCAGGGAAGGACAGGTTATAGATACGCAGTATTTT
CASREGQVIDTQYF
>-|TRBV29-1|TRBJ2-3|-
TGCAGCGTTGAGAGGCAGGGGTACACAGATACGCAGTATTTT
CSVERQGYTDTQYF
>TRBD2|TRBV29-1|TRBJ2-3|few
TGCAGCGTTGACGGACTAGCGGGCACAGATACGCAGTATTTT
CSVDGLAGTDTQYF
>-|TRBV7-9|TRBJ2-1|few
TGTGCCAGCAAGGAGGGCTCCTACAATGAGCAGTTCTTC
CASKEGSYNEQFF
>-|TRBV7-2|TRBJ2-7|few
TGTGCCACGGGGCGCGGGGGCCCTTCCTACGAGCAGTACTTC
CATGRGGPSYEQYF
>TRBD1|TRBV2|TRBJ1-1|few
TGTGCCAGCACACAGGGGACGAACACTGAAGCTTTCTTT
CASTQGTNTEAFF
>TRBD1|TRBV11-2|TRBJ2-1|-
TGTGCCAGCAGCCAGGACAGGCTTCCCTACAATGAGCAGTTCTTC
CASSQDRLPYNEQFF
>-|TRBV5-4|TRBJ2-2|-
TGTGCCAGCAGCTTCGATCTAGCCCCCGGGGAGCTGTTTTTT
CASSFDLAPGELFF
>TRBD1|TRBV5-4|TRBJ1-1|-
TGTGCCAGCAGCTTTATCACAGGGGGTGGCACTGAAGCTTTCTTT
CASSFITGGGTEAFF
>TRBD2|TRBV2|TRBJ2-7|-
TGTGCCAGCGTATCGATCCGGGGGGGCCACGAGCAGTACTTC
CASVSIRGGHEQYF
>-|TRBV7-2|TRBJ1-2|-
TGTGCCAGCAGCTTAGTCCAGGGGCTTAACTATGGCTACACCTTC
CASSLVQGLNYGYTF
>TRBD1|TRBV7-7|TRBJ2-1|few
TGTGCCAGCAGCTTGGACAGGGGGCCTGAGCAGTTCTTC
CASSLDRGPEQFF
>-|TRBV18|TRBJ1-1|-
TGTGCCAGCTCACCAGGAGGGATGGCCACTGAAGCTTTCTTT
CASSPGGMATEAFF
>TRBD2|TRBV4-1|TRBJ2-3|-
TGCGCCAGCAGCCAAGGCTGGAGCGGGGGGCACACAGATACGCAGTATTTT
CASSQGWSGGHTDTQYF
>-|TRBV10-1|TRBJ2-7|-
TGCGCCAGCACCAGAAACAAGGGACTCCTCATCCCCTACGAGCAGTACTTC
CASTRNKGLLIPYEQYF
>TRBD2|TRBV5-1|TRBJ2-1|few
TGCGCCAGCAGCTTGGGCGCGGGGGGGCCCAATGAGCAGTTCTTC
CASSLGAGGPNEQFF
>-|TRBV13|TRBJ2-5|-
TGTGCCAGCGCGGCAGCGGGTCAAGAGACCCAGTACTTC
CASAAAGQETQYF
>TRBD1|TRBV6-5|TRBJ1-1|-
TGTGCCAGCAGCAGGGACAGGACCGTTGAAGCTTTCTTT
CASSRDRTVEAFF
>TRBD2|TRBV4-1|TRBJ2-7|few
TGCGCCAGCAGCCAGGTAGCGGGGGGTTCCTACGAGCAGTACTTC
CASSQVAGGSYEQYF
>-|TRBV5-4|TRBJ1-1|-
TGTGCCAGCAGCCCGCCCGGACAGCTGAACACTGAAGCTTTCTTT
CASSPPGQLNTEAFF
>TRBD1|TRBV4-2|TRBJ1-6|-
TGTGCCAGCAGCCAGACCGGGACAGGGGGTTCACCCCTCCACTTT
CASSQTGTGGSPLHF
>-|TRBV5-1|TRBJ1-3|-
TGCGCCAGCAGCAGCCAGGGGAACTCTGGAAACACCATATATTTT
CASSSQGNSGNTIYF
>TRBD1|TRBV6-4|TRBJ2-1|-
TGTGCCAGCAGTGACTCGACGGACAGGGGTAATGAGCAGTTCTTC
CASSDSTDRGNEQFF
>TRBD1|TRBV2|TRBJ1-3|-
TGTGCCAGCAGTAGGGACAGTATGAACTCTGGAAACACCATATATTTT
CASSRDSMNSGNTIYF
>-|TRBV13|TRBJ2-7|few
TGTGCCAGCAGCTTCCCCGTAGAGGGCAACGAGCAGTACTTC
CASSFPVEGNEQYF
>TRBD1|TRBV10-3|TRBJ2-7|few
TGTGCCATCAGTGAGGGGACAGGGCCCTACGAGCAGTACTTC
CAISEGTGPYEQYF
>-|TRBV11-2|TRBJ2-1|once
TGTGCCAGCCAGGAGGGGGGGAACTACAATGAGCAGTTCTTC
CASQEGGNYNEQFF
>TRBD2|TRBV7-7|TRBJ2-1|-
TGTGCCAGCAGGTCCGGGACTAGCGGGGGCTTTTACAATGAGCAGTTCTTC
CASRSGTSGGFYNEQFF
>TRBD1|TRBV7-2|TRBJ2-7|-
TGTGCCAGCAGGGCTAAACAGGGGGGCAACTACGAGCAGTACTTC
CASRAKQGGNYEQYF
>TRBD1|TRBV28|TRBJ1-2|-
TGTGCCAGCAGCGACGACCATGACAGGGGGCCTATTGGCTACACCTTC
CASSDDHDRGPIGYTF
>-|TRBV5-1|TRBJ1-1|few
TGCGCCAGCAGAGGAACCAGGTTTGGGGCGGCCACTGAAGCTTTCTTT
CASRGTRFGAATEAFF
>-|TRBV7-8|TRBJ1-1|once
TGTGCCAGCAGCTTAGAGGAGATAAGCACTGAAGCTTTCTTT
CASSLEEISTEAFF
>TRBD2|TRBV7-2|TRBJ2-7|-
TGTGCCAGCAGCCCTGAGAGCGGGGGCGCCTACGAGCAGTACTTC
CASSPESGGAYEQYF
>-|TRBV10-3|TRBJ1-1|-
TGTGCCATCAGTGAGGACAACATGAACACTGAAGCTTTCTTT
CAISEDNMNTEAFF
>TRBD2|TRBV29-1|TRBJ2-5|few
TGCAGCGTTGATTCTCCTTTTTTAGCGGGGGGTAGAGAGACCCAGTACTTC
CSVDSPFLAGGRETQYF
>TRBD2|TRBV5-6|TRBJ2-5|-
TGTGCCAGCAGCCCCACCCGGGAGGGGGCCCAGTACTTC
CASSPTREGAQYF
>TRBD1|TRBV6-5|TRBJ2-4|-
TGTGCCAGCAGACCTGACAGGGGGCCGGAAAACATTCAGTACTTC
CASRPDRGPENIQYF
>TRBD2|TRBV11-2|TRBJ2-7|-
TGTGCCAGCAGCTATAGCGGGGAGAACTACGAGCAGTACTTC
CASSYSGENYEQYF
>-|TRBV30|TRBJ1-2|-
TGTGCCTGGAGGTTGGACTCAGAGGGCTATGGCTACACCTTC
CAWRLDSEGYGYTF
>TRBD1|TRBV27|TRBJ2-7|-
TGTGCCAGCAGCCGGGGCAGGGGGAGCGAGCAGTACTTC
CASSRGRGSEQYF
>-|TRBV4-1|TRBJ1-2|few
TGCGCCAGCAGCCAGGGAGTAGGGGGCTATGGCTACACCTTC
CASSQGVGGYGYTF
>TRBD2|TRBV29-1|TRBJ2-2|-
TGCAGCGTCGGCGGGACTAGCGGGGGGCGGGAGCTGTTTTTT
CSVGGTSGGRELFF
>TRBD2|TRBV5-4|TRBJ2-1|-
TGTGCCAGCAGCCCTGGTGGGGCAGCGGGGGGCTCCTACAATGAGCAGTTCTTC
CASSPGGAAGGSYNEQFF
>TRBD2|TRBV6-4|TRBJ2-1|-
TGTGCCAGCAGTGACTCCGGCGGCGGGGGGGCCACTGAGCAGTTCTTC
CASSDSGGGGATEQFF
>TRBD2|TRBV6-1|TRBJ2-1|few
TGTGCCAGCAGAGAAACTAGCGGGGGGGCGGGAAATGAGCAGTTCTTC
CASRETSGGAGNEQFF
>TRBD2|TRBV2|TRBJ2-6|few
TGTGCCAGCAGCAAGAGACTAGCGGGGACAGGGGCCAACGTCCTGACTTTC
CASSKRLAGTGANVLTF
>-|TRBV11-2|TRBJ2-5|-
TGTGCCAGCAGCTCAGGGGTCCAAGAGACCCAGTACTTC
CASSSGVQETQYF